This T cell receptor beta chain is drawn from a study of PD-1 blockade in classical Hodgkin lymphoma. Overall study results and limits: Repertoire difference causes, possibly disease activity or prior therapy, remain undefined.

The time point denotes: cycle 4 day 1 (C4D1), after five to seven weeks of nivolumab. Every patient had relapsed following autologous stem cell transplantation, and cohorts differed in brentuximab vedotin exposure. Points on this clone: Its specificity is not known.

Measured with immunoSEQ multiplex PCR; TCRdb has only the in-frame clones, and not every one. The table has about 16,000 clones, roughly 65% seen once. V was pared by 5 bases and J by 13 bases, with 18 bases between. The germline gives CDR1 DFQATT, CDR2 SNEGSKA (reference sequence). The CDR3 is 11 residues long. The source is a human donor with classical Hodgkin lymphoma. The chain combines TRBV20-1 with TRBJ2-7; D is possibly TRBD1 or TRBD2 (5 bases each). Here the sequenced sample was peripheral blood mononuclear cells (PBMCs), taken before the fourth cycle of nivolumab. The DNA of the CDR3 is TGCAGTGCTTCCCCTCCGGGGCAAGTTTACTTC. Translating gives CSASPPGQVYF.